The clone carrying this T cell receptor beta chain was seen a single time. Germline CDR1 and CDR2: GTSNPN and SVGIG (reference sequence). Losses at the gene ends were 5 bases for V and 0 bases for J; bases not matched to a gene: 8. The CDR3 sequence is 15 residues long. Under the authors' procedure: Amplification of reference gene primers was used by the study to estimate nucleated cell counts. Some clones are missing from TCRdb's copy, which holds only in-frame ones; the method was immunoSEQ multiplex PCR. V, J and clone size reflect that table, while D and trimming were determined from the DNA. The sample includes 200,000 to 300,000 clones, about 82% seen only once; the top ten take around 6.4%. This sample was included in a study of blood T cell repertoires in COVID-19. About the study: Samples came from the United States, Italy and Spain, spanning acute and convalescent COVID-19.

Material: peripheral blood. The chain carries TRBV30 and TRBJ2-3; 7 bases are shared with TRBD1. The clonotype was recovered from a woman between 55 and 75 years old with active or convalescent COVID-19. CDR3 in amino acids: CAWVGPGQSTDTQYF. CDR3 nucleotide sequence: TGTGCCTGGGTAGGGCCGGGACAGAGCACAGATACGCAGTATTTT. Full variable domain (missing parts from reference TRBV30 and TRBJ2-3): SQTIHQWPATLVQPVGSPLSLECTVEGTSNPNLYWYRQAAGRGLQLLFYSVGIGQISSEVPQNLSASRPQDRQFILSSKKLLLSDSGFYLCAWVGPGQSTDTQYFGPGTRLTVL.